What follows are 9 T cell receptor beta chains derived from one specimen sequenced in a study of blood T cell repertoires in COVID-19. The assay was immunoSEQ multiplex PCR, and TCRdb's table has in-frame clones only and misses some. Of 70,000 or so clones listed, more than 85% were seen once; the top ten hold roughly 3.9%. The sequenced material came from peripheral blood. Receptors were obtained from a man between 65 and 85 years old with active COVID-19.

The gene calls are TRBV11-2 and TRBJ2-7; unclear D gene. Trimming cost V 1 base and J 6 bases, with 16 bases left between them. Germline assignment: CDR1 SGHAT and CDR2 FQNNGV. The CDR3 length is 15 residues. The CDR3 is CASSLVVASPGEQYF. The CDR3 DNA sequence: TGTGCCAGCAGCTTAGTGGTGGCCTCCCCTGGCGAGCAGTACTTC.

The chain carries TRBV19 and TRBJ2-1, with 7 nucleotides matching TRBD1. Unmatched junction bases numbered 12, after V lost 6 bases and J lost 7 bases. The length of the CDR3 is 15 residues. Germline CDR1 reads LNHDA; CDR2 reads SQIVND (reference sequence). This CDR3 is CASRSPNRGGNEQFF. DNA of the CDR3: TGTGCCAGTAGAAGCCCCAACAGGGGTGGTAATGAGCAGTTCTTC.

The chain links TRBV7-2 to TRBJ2-3; 9 nucleotides line up with TRBD2. After removal of 5 bases from V and 1 base from J, the junction contained 4 bases not matched to a gene. This CDR3 contains 15 residues. Germline V gene lookup returns CDR1 SGHTA and CDR2 FQGNSA. CDR3 protein: CASSLSGSGTDTQYF. The CDR3 DNA sequence: TGTGCCAGCAGCCTTAGCGGGAGCGGCACAGATACGCAGTATTTT.

The chain combines TRBV11-3 with TRBJ2-3, with TRBD2 identical over 8 bases. Germline CDR1 reads SGHNT; CDR2 reads YENEEA. The length of the CDR3 is 15 residues. V lost 6 bases to trimming and J lost 1 base; unmatched junction nucleotides: 6. The CDR3 DNA reads as TGTGCCAGCAGGTCGGGGCGGGAGGGCACAGATACGCAGTATTTT. It codes for CASRSGREGTDTQYF. The complete variable domain, with remaining parts taken from reference TRBV11-3 and TRBJ2-3, reads EAGVVQSPRYKIIEKKQPVAFWCNPISGHNTLYWYLQNLGQGPELLIRYENEEAVDDSQLPKDRFSAERLKGVDSTLKIQPAELGDSAVYLCASRSGREGTDTQYFGPGTRLTVL.

This clone was picked up a small number of times. This rearrangement joins TRBV19 to TRBJ2-3; 10 nucleotides match TRBD2. CDR1 and CDR2 (germline): LNHDA, SQIVND (reference sequence). CDR3 size: 19 residues. Germline trimming cut 3 bases from V and 2 bases from J; bases unmatched to any gene: 14. The CDR3 nucleotides are TGTGCCAGTAGTATTGCTGGGTCTAGCGGGAGTCTGAACACAGATACGCAGTATTTT. This gives the protein CASSIAGSSGSLNTDTQYF.

The chain uses TRBV19 and TRBJ1-4, with 7 bases matching TRBD1. V shed 2 bases, J shed 8 bases, and the junction held 5 bases outside the gene matches. CDR1 and CDR2 (germline): LNHDA, SQIVND (reference sequence). This CDR3 has 14 amino acids. The CDR3 here is CASSIWGQPEKLFF. CDR3 bases: TGTGCCAGTAGTATATGGGGACAGCCAGAAAAACTGTTTTTT.

The rearrangement uses TRBV15 and TRBJ1-4; no firm D call. CDR1 LNHNV and CDR2 YYDKDF come from the germline V gene (reference sequence). The CDR3 contains 14 residues. V dropped 0 bases and J dropped 10 bases, with 12 bases sitting between them. CDR3 sequence: CATSREEVPGKLFF. In DNA form, the CDR3 reads TGTGCCACCAGCAGAGAGGAGGTTCCCGGAAAACTGTTTTTT.

The V gene is TRBV28, the J gene TRBJ1-1; 11 bases agree with TRBD1. Per the germline V gene, CDR1 is MDHEN and CDR2 is SYDVKM. Trimming cost V 3 bases and J 8 bases; bases outside gene matches: 2. The CDR3 contains 13 residues. The CDR3 DNA follows: TGTGCCAGCAGTTTGGGGACAGGGGGGGAAGCTTTCTTT. Its protein product is CASSLGTGGEAFF.

This clone appeared many times. The chain combines TRBV19 with TRBJ1-5; a weak D match, TRBD1 (6 bases). The ends were cut back, 1 base at V and 2 bases at J, with 9 bases in the middle. The CDR3 has 15 residues. The germline gives CDR1 LNHDA, CDR2 SQIVND (reference sequence). The CDR3 coding sequence is TGTGCCAGTAGTATAGTGGCAGGGGGCAATCAGCCCCAGCATTTT. Residues: CASSIVAGGNQPQHF.